This is a list of T cell receptor beta chains from one sample in a study of blood T cell repertoires in COVID-19. Data came from immunoSEQ multiplex PCR; TCRdb stores just in-frame clones and leaves some out. The sample has 120,000 or so clones; about 80% are singletons. Input material: peripheral blood. The receptors stem from a man aged 35-49 years with active or convalescent COVID-19. CDR3s include the opening cysteine and the closing phenylalanine or tryptophan. D genes are given only for firm matches. Clone size is not always given. Where it is, it says once, few, many or a class for expanded clones.

D: TRBD1
size: NA
V: TRBV19
J: TRBJ2-7
CDR3: CASTLTGASYEQYF
DNA: TGTGCCAGTACGTTGACAGGGGCCTCCTACGAGCAGTACTTC

D: NA
size: NA
V: TRBV6-5
J: TRBJ1-6
CDR3: CASSYGGLANSPLHF
DNA: TGTGCCAGCAGTTACGGCGGTTTGGCCAATTCACCCCTCCACTTT

D: NA
size: few
V: TRBV5-4
J: TRBJ2-7
CDR3: CASSFQGGSYEQYF
DNA: TGTGCCAGCAGCTTCCAGGGGGGTAGTTACGAGCAGTACTTC

D: TRBD1
size: NA
V: TRBV11-2
J: TRBJ1-2
CDR3: CASSLLGGGGYTF
DNA: TGTGCCAGCAGCTTATTAGGGGGCGGCGGCTACACCTTC

D: NA
size: once
V: TRBV5-4
J: TRBJ1-2
CDR3: CASSPPGNYGYTF
DNA: TGTGCCAGCAGCCCCCCAGGGAACTATGGCTACACCTTC

D: TRBD1
size: once
V: TRBV18
J: TRBJ1-1
CDR3: CASKPRDRASEAFF
DNA: TGTGCCAGCAAGCCTCGGGACAGGGCTTCTGAAGCTTTCTTT

D: TRBD1
size: NA
V: TRBV6-5
J: TRBJ2-7
CDR3: CASARTGGIHEQYF
DNA: TGTGCCAGCGCTCGGACAGGGGGGATCCACGAGCAGTACTTC

D: NA
size: NA
V: TRBV28
J: TRBJ1-5
CDR3: CASSQGTFPQHF
DNA: TGTGCCAGCAGTCAAGGGACATTTCCCCAGCATTTT

D: NA
size: NA
V: TRBV19
J: TRBJ1-2
CDR3: CASSFLQITNYGYTF
DNA: TGTGCCAGTAGCTTTCTACAGATTACCAACTATGGCTACACCTTC

D: TRBD2
size: NA
V: TRBV5-1
J: TRBJ2-3
CDR3: CASSWPLATDTQYF
DNA: TGCGCCAGCAGCTGGCCACTAGCGACAGATACGCAGTATTTT

D: NA
size: NA
V: TRBV11-2
J: TRBJ2-5
CDR3: CASSTRLVTRETQYF
DNA: TGTGCCAGCAGCACCCGACTAGTTACCCGGGAGACCCAGTACTTC

D: NA
size: NA
V: TRBV28
J: TRBJ1-1
CDR3: CASLNRNTEAFF
DNA: TGTGCCAGCTTAAACAGAAACACTGAAGCTTTCTTT

D: TRBD1
size: NA
V: TRBV27
J: TRBJ1-6
CDR3: CASSILSGTGYSPLHF
DNA: TGTGCCAGCAGTATCCTGTCCGGGACAGGGTATTCACCCCTCCACTTT

D: NA
size: NA
V: TRBV2
J: TRBJ2-7
CDR3: CASSDGFSYEQYF
DNA: TGTGCCAGCAGTGATGGCTTCTCCTACGAGCAGTACTTC

D: TRBD2
size: NA
V: TRBV3-1/TRBV3-2
J: TRBJ2-3
CDR3: CASSQEGGGRTDTQYF
DNA: TGTGCCAGCAGCCAAGAAGGCGGCGGGAGGACAGATACGCAGTATTTT

D: NA
size: NA
V: TRBV15
J: TRBJ2-7
CDR3: CATSPSPGAYEQYF
DNA: TGTGCCACCAGCCCTTCCCCGGGAGCCTACGAGCAGTACTTC

D: NA
size: NA
V: TRBV27
J: TRBJ1-2
CDR3: CASSLGIPNYGYTF
DNA: TGTGCCAGCAGTTTAGGCATTCCAAACTATGGCTACACCTTC

D: TRBD2
size: NA
V: TRBV12-3/TRBV12-4
J: TRBJ2-1
CDR3: CASRTSGANEQFF
DNA: TGTGCCAGCAGGACTAGCGGGGCCAATGAGCAGTTCTTC

D: TRBD2
size: NA
V: TRBV11-2
J: TRBJ2-1
CDR3: CASSLEAGGGMGEQFF
DNA: TGTGCCAGCAGCTTAGAGGCGGGAGGAGGAATGGGTGAGCAGTTCTTC

D: TRBD1
size: NA
V: TRBV7-3
J: TRBJ1-1
CDR3: CASSEGADGEAFF
DNA: TGTGCCAGCAGCGAGGGGGCCGACGGTGAAGCTTTCTTT

D: TRBD2
size: NA
V: TRBV29-1
J: TRBJ2-7
CDR3: CSVRASGGSDEQYF
DNA: TGCAGCGTGAGGGCTAGCGGGGGGTCGGACGAGCAGTACTTC

D: NA
size: once
V: TRBV7-6
J: TRBJ1-1
CDR3: CASSFGQEAFF
DNA: TGTGCCAGCAGCTTCGGACAGGAAGCTTTCTTT

D: NA
size: NA
V: TRBV2
J: TRBJ1-1
CDR3: CASSILDTEAFF
DNA: TGTGCCAGCAGCATTTTAGACACTGAAGCTTTCTTT

D: TRBD1
size: NA
V: TRBV6-4
J: TRBJ1-2
CDR3: CASSQTGLYGYTF
DNA: TGTGCCAGCAGTCAGACAGGGCTCTATGGCTACACCTTC

D: TRBD1
size: NA
V: TRBV24-1
J: TRBJ1-2
CDR3: CATSDAQGNVYGYTF
DNA: TGTGCCACCAGTGACGCACAGGGGAACGTCTATGGCTACACCTTC

D: TRBD1
size: few
V: TRBV7-9
J: TRBJ1-3
CDR3: CASRSTGAPSGNTIYF
DNA: TGTGCCAGCCGGAGTACAGGGGCACCCTCTGGAAACACCATATATTTT

D: TRBD1
size: NA
V: TRBV24-1
J: TRBJ1-5
CDR3: CATRDSSGNQPQHF
DNA: TGTGCCACAAGGGACAGCTCAGGCAATCAGCCCCAGCATTTT

D: TRBD1
size: once
V: TRBV30
J: TRBJ1-3
CDR3: CAWTPGTGQGNTIYF
DNA: TGTGCCTGGACCCCCGGGACAGGGCAAGGAAACACCATATATTTT

D: TRBD1
size: NA
V: TRBV6-5
J: TRBJ1-1
CDR3: CASSRKQGITEAFF
DNA: TGTGCCAGCAGTCGGAAACAGGGGATTACTGAAGCTTTCTTT

D: NA
size: NA
V: TRBV30
J: TRBJ2-3
CDR3: CAWSNMETQYF
DNA: TGTGCCTGGAGTAACATGGAGACGCAGTATTTT

D: TRBD1
size: once
V: TRBV18
J: TRBJ1-1
CDR3: CASSAQGATEAFF
DNA: TGTGCCAGCTCAGCGCAGGGGGCCACTGAAGCTTTCTTT

D: NA
size: NA
V: TRBV4-3
J: TRBJ1-2
CDR3: CASSQGLQNYGYTF
DNA: TGCGCCAGCAGCCAAGGTTTACAGAACTATGGCTACACCTTC

D: NA
size: NA
V: TRBV19
J: TRBJ1-5
CDR3: CASTLHYSEGQPQHF
DNA: TGTGCCAGTACCCTTCACTACAGCGAGGGTCAGCCCCAGCATTTT

D: NA
size: NA
V: TRBV5-1
J: TRBJ2-2
CDR3: CASSLALLESGELFF
DNA: TGCGCCAGCAGCTTGGCCTTGCTAGAATCCGGGGAGCTGTTTTTT

D: NA
size: NA
V: TRBV5-1
J: TRBJ2-7
CDR3: CASSLTTGTYEQYF
DNA: TGCGCCAGCAGCTTAACGACAGGAACCTACGAGCAGTACTTC

D: NA
size: NA
V: TRBV11-2
J: TRBJ2-6
CDR3: CASSFRRTGSSSGANVLTF
DNA: TGTGCCAGCAGCTTTCGGCGGACGGGATCCAGCTCTGGGGCCAACGTCCTGACTTTC

D: NA
size: few
V: TRBV6-1
J: TRBJ1-1
CDR3: CASSGGFVGLNTEAFF
DNA: TGTGCCAGCAGTGGAGGGTTTGTGGGTTTGAACACTGAAGCTTTCTTT

D: NA
size: once
V: TRBV5-1
J: TRBJ2-7
CDR3: CASSLGDRSSYEQYF
DNA: TGCGCCAGCAGCTTAGGAGACAGGAGCTCCTACGAGCAGTACTTC

D: TRBD1
size: NA
V: TRBV29-1
J: TRBJ1-2
CDR3: CSVGGQGVYGYTF
DNA: TGCAGCGTTGGCGGACAGGGAGTTTATGGCTACACCTTC

D: TRBD2
size: NA
V: TRBV5-4
J: TRBJ2-5
CDR3: CASSTERGAVKTQYF
DNA: TGTGCCAGCAGCACGGAGCGGGGGGCGGTAAAGACCCAGTACTTC

D: NA
size: NA
V: TRBV28
J: TRBJ1-5
CDR3: CASRDSGGWSQPQHF
DNA: TGTGCCAGCAGGGACTCCGGGGGGTGGTCTCAGCCCCAGCATTTT

D: NA
size: NA
V: TRBV18
J: TRBJ2-3
CDR3: CASSHEEHSTDTQYF
DNA: TGTGCCAGCTCACACGAGGAGCATAGCACAGATACGCAGTATTTT

D: NA
size: NA
V: TRBV18
J: TRBJ1-1
CDR3: CASSPKGSWTEAFF
DNA: TGTGCCAGCTCACCCAAAGGGAGTTGGACTGAAGCTTTCTTT

D: TRBD1
size: NA
V: TRBV13
J: TRBJ2-4
CDR3: CASRAGGAKNIQYF
DNA: TGTGCCAGCAGGGCAGGGGGTGCCAAAAACATTCAGTACTTC

D: NA
size: NA
V: TRBV15
J: TRBJ2-1
CDR3: CATSRAQAAYNEQFF
DNA: TGTGCCACCAGCAGAGCTCAGGCAGCCTACAATGAGCAGTTCTTC

D: TRBD1
size: NA
V: TRBV5-1
J: TRBJ1-6
CDR3: CASSYGQGGNSPLHF
DNA: TGCGCCAGCAGCTACGGACAGGGGGGGAATTCACCCCTCCACTTT